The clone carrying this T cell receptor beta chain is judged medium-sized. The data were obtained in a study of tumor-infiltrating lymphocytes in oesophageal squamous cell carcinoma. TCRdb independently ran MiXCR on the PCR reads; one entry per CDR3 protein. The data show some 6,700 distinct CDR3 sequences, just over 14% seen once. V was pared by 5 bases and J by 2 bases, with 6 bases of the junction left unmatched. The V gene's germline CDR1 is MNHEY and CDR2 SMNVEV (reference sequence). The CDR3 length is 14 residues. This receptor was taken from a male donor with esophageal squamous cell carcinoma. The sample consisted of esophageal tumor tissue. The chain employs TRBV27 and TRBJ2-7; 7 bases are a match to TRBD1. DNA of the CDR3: TGTGCCAGCAGTCCCTGGACAGGTACCTACGAGCAGTACTTC. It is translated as CASSPWTGTYEQYF.